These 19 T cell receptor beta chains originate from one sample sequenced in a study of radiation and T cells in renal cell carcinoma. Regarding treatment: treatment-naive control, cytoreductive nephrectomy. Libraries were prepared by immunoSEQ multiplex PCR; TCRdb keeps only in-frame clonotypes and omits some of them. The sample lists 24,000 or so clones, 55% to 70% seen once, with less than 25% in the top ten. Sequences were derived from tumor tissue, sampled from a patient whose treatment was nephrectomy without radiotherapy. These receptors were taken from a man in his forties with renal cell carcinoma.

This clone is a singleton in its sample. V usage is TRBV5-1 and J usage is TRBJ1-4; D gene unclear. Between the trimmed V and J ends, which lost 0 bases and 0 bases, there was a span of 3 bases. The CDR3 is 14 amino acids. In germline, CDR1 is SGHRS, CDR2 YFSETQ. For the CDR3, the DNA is TGCGCCAGCAGCTTGGGGGCAACTAATGAAAAACTGTTTTTT. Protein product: CASSLGATNEKLFF.

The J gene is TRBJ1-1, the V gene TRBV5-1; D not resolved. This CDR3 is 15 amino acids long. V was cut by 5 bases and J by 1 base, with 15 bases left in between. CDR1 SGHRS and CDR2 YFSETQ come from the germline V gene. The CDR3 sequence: CASSAVQHRNTEAFF. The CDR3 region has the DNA TGCGCCAGCAGTGCGGTCCAGCACCGGAACACTGAAGCTTTCTTT. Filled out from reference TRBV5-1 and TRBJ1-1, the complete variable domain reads KAGVTQTPRYLIKTRGQQVTLSCSPISGHRSVSWYQQTPGQGLQFLFEYFSETQRNKGNFPGRFSGRQFSNSRSEMNVSTLELGDSALYLCASSAVQHRNTEAFFGQGTRLTVV.

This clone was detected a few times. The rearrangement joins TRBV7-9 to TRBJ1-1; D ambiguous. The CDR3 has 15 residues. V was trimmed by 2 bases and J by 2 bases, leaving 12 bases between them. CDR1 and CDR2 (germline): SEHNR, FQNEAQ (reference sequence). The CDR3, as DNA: TGTGCCAGCAGCTTATTTGGAGGGATAAACACTGAAGCTTTCTTT. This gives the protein CASSLFGGINTEAFF. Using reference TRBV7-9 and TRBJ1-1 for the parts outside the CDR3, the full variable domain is DTGVSQNPRHKITKRGQNVTFRCDPISEHNRLYWYRQTLGQGPEFLTYFQNEAQLEKSRLLSDRFSAERPKGSFSTLEIQRTEQGDSAMYLCASSLFGGINTEAFFGQGTRLTVV.

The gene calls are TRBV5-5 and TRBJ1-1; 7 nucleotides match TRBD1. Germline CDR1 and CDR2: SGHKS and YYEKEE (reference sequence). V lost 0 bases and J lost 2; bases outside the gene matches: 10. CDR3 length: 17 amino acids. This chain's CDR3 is CASSLAPRTGSNTEAFF. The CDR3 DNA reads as TGTGCCAGCAGCTTGGCCCCCCGGACAGGATCAAACACTGAAGCTTTCTTT.

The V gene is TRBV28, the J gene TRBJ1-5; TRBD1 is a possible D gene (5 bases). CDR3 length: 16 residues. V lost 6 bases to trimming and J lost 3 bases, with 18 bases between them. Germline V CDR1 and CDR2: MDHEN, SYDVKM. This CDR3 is CASSPGEGKINQPQHF. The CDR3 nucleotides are TGTGCCAGCAGCCCTGGGGAGGGGAAAATCAATCAGCCCCAGCATTTT.

The CDR3 bases are TGTGCCAGCAGTTTTCGGGGTGGAGGCTACACCTTC. Its translation is CASSFRGGGYTF. The genes are TRBV5-4 and TRBJ1-2; D is unresolved. The germline V and J ends were trimmed by 5 bases and 8 bases, with 13 bases remaining between them. Germline V gene sequence: CDR1 SGHNT, CDR2 YYREEE (reference sequence). There are 12 residues in the CDR3.

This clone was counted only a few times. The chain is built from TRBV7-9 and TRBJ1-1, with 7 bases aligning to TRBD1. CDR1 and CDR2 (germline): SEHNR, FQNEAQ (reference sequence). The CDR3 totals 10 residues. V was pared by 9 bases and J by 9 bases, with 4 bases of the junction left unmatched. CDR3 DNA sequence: TGTGCCAGTGGGACAGATAAAGCTTTCTTT. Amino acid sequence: CASGTDKAFF.

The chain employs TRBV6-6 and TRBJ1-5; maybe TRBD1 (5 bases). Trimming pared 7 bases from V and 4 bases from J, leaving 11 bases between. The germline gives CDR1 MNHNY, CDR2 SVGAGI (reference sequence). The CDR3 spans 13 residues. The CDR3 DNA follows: TGTGCCAGCACCCCGGGACGGAATCAGCCCCAGCATTTT. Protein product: CASTPGRNQPQHF.

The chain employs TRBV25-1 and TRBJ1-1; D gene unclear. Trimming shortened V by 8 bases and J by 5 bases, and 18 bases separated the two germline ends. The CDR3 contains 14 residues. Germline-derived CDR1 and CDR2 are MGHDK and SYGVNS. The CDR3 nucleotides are TGTGCCAGCGGCGGGGATGGGAAGGTTACTGAAGCTTTCTTT. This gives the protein CASGGDGKVTEAFF.

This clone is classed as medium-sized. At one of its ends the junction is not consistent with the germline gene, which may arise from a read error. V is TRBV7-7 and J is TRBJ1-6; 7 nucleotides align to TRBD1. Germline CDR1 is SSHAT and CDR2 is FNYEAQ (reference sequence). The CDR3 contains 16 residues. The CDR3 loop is CASSVQQGMGNSPLHF. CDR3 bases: TGTGCTAGCAGCGTACAACAGGGGATGGGGAATTCACCCCTCCACTTT.

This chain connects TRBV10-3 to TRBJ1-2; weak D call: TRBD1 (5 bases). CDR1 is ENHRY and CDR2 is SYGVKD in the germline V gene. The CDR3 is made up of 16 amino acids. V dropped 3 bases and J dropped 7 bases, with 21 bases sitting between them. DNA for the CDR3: TGTGCCATCAGTGACATTGTGGGGGGGAGTCAGAGTGGCTACACCTTC. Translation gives CAISDIVGGSQSGYTF.

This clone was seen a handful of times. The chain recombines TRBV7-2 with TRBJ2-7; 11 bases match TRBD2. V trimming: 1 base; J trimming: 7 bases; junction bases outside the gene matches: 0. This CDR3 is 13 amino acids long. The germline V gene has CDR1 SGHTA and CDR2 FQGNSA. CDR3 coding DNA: TGTGCCAGCAGCTTAGGACTAGCGGGGGAGCAGTACGTC. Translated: CASSLGLAGEQYV.

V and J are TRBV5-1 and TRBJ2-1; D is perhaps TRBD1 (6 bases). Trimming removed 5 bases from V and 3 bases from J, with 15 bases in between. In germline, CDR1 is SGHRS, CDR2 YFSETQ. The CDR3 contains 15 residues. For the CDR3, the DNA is TGCGCCAGCAGATCAGGGGACACCAACTACAATGAGCAGTTCTTC. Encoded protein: CASRSGDTNYNEQFF.

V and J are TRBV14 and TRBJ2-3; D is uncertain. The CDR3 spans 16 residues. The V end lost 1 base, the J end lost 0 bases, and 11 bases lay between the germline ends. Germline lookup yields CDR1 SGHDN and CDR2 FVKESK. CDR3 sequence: CASSQVGGSSTDTQYF. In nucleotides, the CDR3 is TGTGCCAGCAGCCAAGTGGGCGGCTCTAGCACAGATACGCAGTATTTT.

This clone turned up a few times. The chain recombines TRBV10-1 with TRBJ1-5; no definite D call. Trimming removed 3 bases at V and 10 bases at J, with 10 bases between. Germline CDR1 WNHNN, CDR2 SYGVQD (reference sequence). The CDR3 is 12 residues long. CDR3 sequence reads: CASSDREDPQHF. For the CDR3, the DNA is TGCGCCAGCAGTGATCGGGAAGATCCCCAGCATTTT.

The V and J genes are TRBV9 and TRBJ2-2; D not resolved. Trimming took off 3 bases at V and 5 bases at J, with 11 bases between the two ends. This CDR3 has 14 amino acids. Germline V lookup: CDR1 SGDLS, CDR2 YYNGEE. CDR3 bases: TGTGCCAGCAGCGCCCCTGACCTAACCGGGGAGCTGTTTTTT. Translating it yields CASSAPDLTGELFF.

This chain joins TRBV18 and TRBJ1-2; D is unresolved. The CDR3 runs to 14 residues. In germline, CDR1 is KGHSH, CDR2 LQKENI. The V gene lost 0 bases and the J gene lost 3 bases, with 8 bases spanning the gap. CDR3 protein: CASSPPLKDYGYTF. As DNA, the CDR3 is TGTGCCAGCTCACCACCGTTGAAGGACTATGGCTACACCTTC.

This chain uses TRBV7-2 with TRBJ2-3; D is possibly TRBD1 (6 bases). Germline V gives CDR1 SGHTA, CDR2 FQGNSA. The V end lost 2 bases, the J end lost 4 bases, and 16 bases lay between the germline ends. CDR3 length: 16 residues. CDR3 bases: TGTGCCAGCAGCTTAACGGGACACGCGCTCGCAGATACGCAGTATTTT. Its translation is CASSLTGHALADTQYF.

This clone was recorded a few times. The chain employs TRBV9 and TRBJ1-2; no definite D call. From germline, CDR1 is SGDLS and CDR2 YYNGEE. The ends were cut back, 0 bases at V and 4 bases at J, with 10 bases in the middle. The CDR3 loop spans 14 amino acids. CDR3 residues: CASSVDAGGYGYTF. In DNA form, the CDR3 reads TGTGCCAGCAGCGTAGATGCGGGCGGCTATGGCTACACCTTC.